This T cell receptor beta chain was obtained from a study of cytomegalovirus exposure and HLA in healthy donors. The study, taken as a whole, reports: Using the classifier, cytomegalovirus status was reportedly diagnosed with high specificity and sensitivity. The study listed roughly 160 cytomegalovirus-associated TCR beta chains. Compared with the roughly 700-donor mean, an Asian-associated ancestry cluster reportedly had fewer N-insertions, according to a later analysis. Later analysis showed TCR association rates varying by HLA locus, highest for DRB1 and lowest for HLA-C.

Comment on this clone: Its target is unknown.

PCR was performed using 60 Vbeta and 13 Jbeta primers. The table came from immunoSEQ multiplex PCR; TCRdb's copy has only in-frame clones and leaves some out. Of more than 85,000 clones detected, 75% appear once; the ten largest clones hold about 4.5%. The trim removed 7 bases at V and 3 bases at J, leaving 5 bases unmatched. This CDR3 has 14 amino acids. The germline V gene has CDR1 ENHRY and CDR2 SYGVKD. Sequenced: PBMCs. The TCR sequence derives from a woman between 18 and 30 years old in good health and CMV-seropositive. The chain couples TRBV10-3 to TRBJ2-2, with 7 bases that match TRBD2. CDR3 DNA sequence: TGTGCCATCACGGGGGGTGTGGACACCGGGGAGCTGTTTTTT. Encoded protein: CAITGGVDTGELFF.